The rows below give T cell receptor beta chains drawn from one sample of a study of response to subunit inactivated influenza vaccine. TCRdb fed the RT-PCR reads into MiXCR, producing one record per CDR3 protein. The sample includes about 540,000 distinct CDR3 sequences, about 14% of them seen just once. Sample: PBMCs from blood, taken 11 to 12 days after vaccination. These receptor sequences come from a man aged 50 or older who received an inactivated influenza vaccine. The CDR3 runs from the conserved cysteine through the conserved F or W. Each record gives: V gene, J gene, clone size, D gene, CDR3 DNA, CDR3 protein. The D gene is left open where the match is weak. The listing skips clone size in some rows; elsewhere it reads once, few, many or a size class.

v_call: TRBV12-3/TRBV12-4; j_call: TRBJ2-7; clone_size: many; d_call: .; cdr3_nt: TGTGCCAGCAGTTTGCGGGGAGCCTACGAGCAGTACTTC; cdr3_aa: CASSLRGAYEQYF
v_call: TRBV3-1; j_call: TRBJ2-3; clone_size: many; d_call: TRBD2; cdr3_nt: TGTGCCAGCAGCCAAACGTACCTAGCGGGAGGGCCAGATACGCAGTATTTT; cdr3_aa: CASSQTYLAGGPDTQYF
v_call: TRBV4-3; j_call: TRBJ1-6; clone_size: few; d_call: TRBD1; cdr3_nt: TGCGCCAGCAGCTCAAAGGGGGCCCATAATTCACCCCTCCACTTT; cdr3_aa: CASSSKGAHNSPLHF
v_call: TRBV7-2; j_call: TRBJ2-1; clone_size: few; d_call: .; cdr3_nt: TGTGCCAGCACCTCGTCGCGGGTTAGCTCCTACAATGAGCAGTTCTTC; cdr3_aa: CASTSSRVSSYNEQFF
v_call: TRBV5-1; j_call: TRBJ2-7; clone_size: many; d_call: .; cdr3_nt: TGCGCCAGCAGCTTATCCCAAGGCAGCGAGCAGTACTTC; cdr3_aa: CASSLSQGSEQYF
v_call: TRBV28; j_call: TRBJ1-3; clone_size: few; d_call: .; cdr3_nt: TGTGCCAGCAGTTTACCTTTGGAATTTGGAAACACCATATATTTT; cdr3_aa: CASSLPLEFGNTIYF
v_call: TRBV28; j_call: TRBJ2-7; clone_size: few; d_call: .; cdr3_nt: TGTGCCAGCACGGATTACAGGAACATTTCTTCCTACGAGCAGTACTTC; cdr3_aa: CASTDYRNISSYEQYF
v_call: TRBV4-1; j_call: TRBJ2-7; clone_size: few; d_call: TRBD1; cdr3_nt: TGCGCCAGCAGCCACCCCAGGGACAGGCGTGGCGAGCAGTACTTC; cdr3_aa: CASSHPRDRRGEQYF
v_call: TRBV20-1; j_call: TRBJ1-2; clone_size: few; d_call: .; cdr3_nt: TGCAGTGCTCCTCGGGACGCTACAGACGGCTACACCTTC; cdr3_aa: CSAPRDATDGYTF
v_call: TRBV29-1; j_call: TRBJ2-2; clone_size: few; d_call: TRBD2; cdr3_nt: TGCAGCGTCGGGACTAGCGGTGACACCGGGGAGCTGTTTTTT; cdr3_aa: CSVGTSGDTGELFF
v_call: TRBV7-2; j_call: TRBJ2-6; clone_size: few; d_call: .; cdr3_nt: TGTGCCAGCAGCTTAGCCATTTACAGGGAATCTGGGGCCAACGTCCTGACTTTC; cdr3_aa: CASSLAIYRESGANVLTF
v_call: TRBV10-2; j_call: TRBJ1-4; clone_size: many; d_call: .; cdr3_nt: TGCGCCAGCAGCTCCGAGGAAATTCGGAATGAAAAACTGTTTTTT; cdr3_aa: CASSSEEIRNEKLFF
v_call: TRBV30; j_call: TRBJ2-3; clone_size: .; d_call: TRBD1; cdr3_nt: TGTGCCTGGGGACAGGGAAGCACAGATACGCAGTATTTT; cdr3_aa: CAWGQGSTDTQYF
v_call: TRBV29-1; j_call: TRBJ2-1; clone_size: few; d_call: .; cdr3_nt: TGCAGCGTTGAAAGGGAAACAGACGTTGGGGGGGAGCAGTTCTTC; cdr3_aa: CSVERETDVGGEQFF
v_call: TRBV20-1; j_call: TRBJ1-1; clone_size: few; d_call: .; cdr3_nt: TGCAGTGCTCCCAATCACGGGGGGGGGACTGAAGCTTTCTTT; cdr3_aa: CSAPNHGGGTEAFF
v_call: TRBV7-8; j_call: TRBJ2-6; clone_size: few; d_call: TRBD1; cdr3_nt: TGTGCCAGCAGCTTCCGTGGGGGGACAGGGGGCACTGGGGCCAACGTCCTGACTTTC; cdr3_aa: CASSFRGGTGGTGANVLTF
v_call: TRBV7-2; j_call: TRBJ2-2; clone_size: .; d_call: .; cdr3_nt: TGTGCCAGCAGCCGAAGCAGGGGGGAAGCCGGGGAGCTGTTTTTT; cdr3_aa: CASSRSRGEAGELFF
v_call: TRBV10-3; j_call: TRBJ1-1; clone_size: .; d_call: TRBD1; cdr3_nt: TGTGCCACCGGACAGGGGGCAGAGGTGAACACTGAAGCTTTCTTT; cdr3_aa: CATGQGAEVNTEAFF
v_call: TRBV20-1; j_call: TRBJ2-7; clone_size: few; d_call: .; cdr3_nt: TGCAGTGCAACCCCTACCGGAGACTACGAGCAGTACTTC; cdr3_aa: CSATPTGDYEQYF
v_call: TRBV9; j_call: TRBJ2-1; clone_size: .; d_call: .; cdr3_nt: TGTGCCAGCAGCGTACGGGGGTTGGGAGTCCTAGAGAATGAGCAGTTCTTC; cdr3_aa: CASSVRGLGVLENEQFF
v_call: TRBV12-3/TRBV12-4; j_call: TRBJ1-2; clone_size: .; d_call: .; cdr3_nt: TGTGCCAGCACCCTAGAGGGGGGCGCGTATGGCTACACCTTC; cdr3_aa: CASTLEGGAYGYTF
v_call: TRBV5-5; j_call: TRBJ2-2; clone_size: many; d_call: .; cdr3_nt: TGTGCCAGCAGCTCTGACAGAGCGAACACCGGGGAGCTGTTTTTT; cdr3_aa: CASSSDRANTGELFF
v_call: TRBV7-2; j_call: TRBJ2-2; clone_size: few; d_call: .; cdr3_nt: TGTGCCAGCAGCTTAGACTTGCAGTCCGGGGAGCTGTTTTTT; cdr3_aa: CASSLDLQSGELFF
v_call: TRBV11-3; j_call: TRBJ2-1; clone_size: .; d_call: .; cdr3_nt: TGTGCCAGCAGCTTAGATCAGTTCGGTGAGCAGTTCTTC; cdr3_aa: CASSLDQFGEQFF
v_call: TRBV12-3/TRBV12-4; j_call: TRBJ1-3; clone_size: few; d_call: .; cdr3_nt: TGTGCCAGCAGTCCGAACCCGGGGGCAGGAAACACCATATATTTT; cdr3_aa: CASSPNPGAGNTIYF
v_call: TRBV12-3/TRBV12-4; j_call: TRBJ1-6; clone_size: few; d_call: .; cdr3_nt: TGTGCCAGCACCTCCTGGGGGCTGAATTCACCCCTCCACTTT; cdr3_aa: CASTSWGLNSPLHF
v_call: TRBV6-5; j_call: TRBJ2-5; clone_size: many; d_call: TRBD1; cdr3_nt: TGTGCCAGCAGTTCGCTACAGGGGGAGACCCAGTACTTC; cdr3_aa: CASSSLQGETQYF
v_call: TRBV30; j_call: TRBJ2-1; clone_size: .; d_call: TRBD2; cdr3_nt: TGTGCCTGGAAAAACCTCCTAGCGGGGGGGTACGGTGAGCAGTTCTTC; cdr3_aa: CAWKNLLAGGYGEQFF
v_call: TRBV7-2; j_call: TRBJ2-3; clone_size: few; d_call: TRBD2; cdr3_nt: TGTGCCAGCAGCCCCACTAGCGGGAGGACAGATACGCAGTATTTT; cdr3_aa: CASSPTSGRTDTQYF
v_call: TRBV10-2; j_call: TRBJ2-3; clone_size: few; d_call: .; cdr3_nt: TGCGCCAGCAGGGGACGTTCAGATACGCAGTATTTT; cdr3_aa: CASRGRSDTQYF
v_call: TRBV7-9; j_call: TRBJ1-1; clone_size: few; d_call: .; cdr3_nt: TGTGCCAGCAGCCCACCAAGAGGACAGCCTGGGGCTTTCTTT; cdr3_aa: CASSPPRGQPGAFF
v_call: TRBV7-8; j_call: TRBJ1-5; clone_size: few; d_call: .; cdr3_nt: TGTGCCAGCAGCTTAGCGCGGCGTTTCAGGGTACATCAGCCCCAGCATTTT; cdr3_aa: CASSLARRFRVHQPQHF
v_call: TRBV30; j_call: TRBJ2-7; clone_size: .; d_call: TRBD1; cdr3_nt: TGTGCCTGGAGTCCGGGACAGGGAAACTCCTACGAGCAGTACTTC; cdr3_aa: CAWSPGQGNSYEQYF